This TCR beta chain came from a study of cytomegalovirus exposure and HLA in healthy donors. Study-level findings and limits: Sequencing likely generated an artifact that appeared as a cluster of highly shared sequence variants. The authors later found most CMV-associated TCR beta chains appeared HLA-restricted. Cytomegalovirus-associated status was assigned to approximately 160 TCR beta chains.

The CDR3 is 12 residues long. Trimming removed 2 bases at V and 1 base at J, with 2 bases between. CDR1 and CDR2 from the germline V gene are MDHEN and SYDVKM. PCR involved 60 Vbeta and 13 Jbeta primers. The table came from immunoSEQ multiplex PCR; TCRdb's copy has only in-frame clones and leaves some out. The table has more than 95,000 clones, approximately 80% seen once. Turning to this clone: The antigen is not known.

The chain is built from TRBV28 and TRBJ1-1; unclear D gene. Specimen: PBMCs. The TCR was taken from a middle-aged woman in good health and CMV-seronegative. The CDR3 coding sequence is TGTGCCAGCAGTTTACAGAACACTGAAGCTTTCTTT. Its protein is CASSLQNTEAFF.